A single sample gave rise to the 13 T cell receptor beta chains below, sequenced in a study of blood T cell repertoires in COVID-19. Clones were read by immunoSEQ multiplex PCR, and TCRdb kept only the in-frame ones, dropping some. In the table there are 95,000 to 110,000 clones, roughly 90% of which are singletons. Sequenced: peripheral blood. The receptors were gathered from a woman in her sixties with acute or convalescent COVID-19.

The rearrangement joins TRBV28 to TRBJ2-3, with D maybe TRBD2 (6 bases). Trimming took 1 base from V and 3 from J, leaving 11 bases between them. The CDR3 sequence is 15 residues long. CDR1 and CDR2 from the germline V gene are MDHEN and SYDVKM. The CDR3 region has the DNA TGTGCCAGCAGTTTATCGGGGGATAGGACAGATACGCAGTATTTT. This sequence encodes CASSLSGDRTDTQYF. Together with reference TRBV28 and TRBJ2-3, the CDR3 gives the full variable domain: DVKVTQSSRYLVKRTGEKVFLECVQDMDHENMFWYRQDPGLGLRLIYFSYDVKMKEKGDIPEGYSVSREKKERFSLILESASTNQTSMYLCASSLSGDRTDTQYFGPGTRLTVL.

The V and J genes are TRBV7-9 and TRBJ1-3; D ambiguous. The CDR3 covers 17 residues. Germline CDR1 is SEHNR and CDR2 is FQNEAQ (reference sequence). The germline V and J ends were trimmed by 2 bases and 4 bases, with 18 bases remaining between them. CDR3 sequence (DNA): TGTGCCAGCAGCTTAAAATTTTGGGAACCGGGAGGAAACACCATATATTTT. The encoded protein is CASSLKFWEPGGNTIYF.

The chain has TRBV2 and TRBJ2-1, with a weak D call TRBD2 (6 bases). Between the trimmed V and J ends, which lost 4 bases and 4 bases, there was a span of 17 bases. The CDR3 has 16 residues. Germline values: CDR1 SNHLY, CDR2 FYNNEI. The chain's CDR3 is CASSGSSVDFYNEQFF. The CDR3 DNA reads TGTGCCAGCAGTGGATCTAGCGTCGACTTTTACAATGAGCAGTTCTTC.

This chain uses TRBV2 with TRBJ2-3; 11 bases match TRBD2. The trim removed 6 bases at V and 4 bases at J, leaving 3 bases unmatched. Germline CDR1 and CDR2: SNHLY and FYNNEI. This CDR3 comprises 14 residues. CDR3 amino acids: CASRVAGGADTQYF. The CDR3 nucleotides read TGTGCCAGCAGGGTAGCGGGAGGGGCAGATACGCAGTATTTT.

This clone was counted between two and nine times. V gene TRBV24-1 combines with J gene TRBJ1-2; 7 nucleotides match TRBD1. CDR1 is KGHDR and CDR2 is SFDVKD in the germline V gene. The CDR3 has 14 amino acids. V lost 5 bases, J lost 2 bases, and 4 bases stayed unmatched. CDR3 loop: CATSVTGMNYGYTF. As DNA, the CDR3 is TGTGCCACCAGTGTGACAGGGATGAACTATGGCTACACCTTC.

The V gene is TRBV24-1, the J gene TRBJ2-5; D not certain. The CDR3 consists of 13 residues. V lost 5 bases to trimming and J lost 7 bases, with 13 bases between them. CDR1 and CDR2 from the germline V gene are KGHDR and SFDVKD. This chain's CDR3 is CATSAPYGATQYF. The DNA for the CDR3 is TGTGCCACCAGTGCCCCTTATGGAGCGACCCAGTACTTC.

The rearrangement uses TRBV5-8 and TRBJ1-4; weak D call: TRBD1 (5 bases). Germline CDR1 reads SGHTS; CDR2 reads YDEGEE. This CDR3 spans 15 amino acids. V was pared by 0 bases and J by 8 bases, with 14 bases between. The CDR3 coding sequence is TGTGCCAGCAGCTTGGATCCGGGACTTCGGGAAAAACTGTTTTTT. This codes for CASSLDPGLREKLFF.

V is TRBV19 and J is TRBJ1-1, with a possible D match to TRBD1 (6 bases). The CDR3 spans 15 residues. Trimming shortened V by 8 bases and J by 0 bases, and 16 bases separated the two germline ends. The germline gives CDR1 LNHDA, CDR2 SQIVND (reference sequence). The CDR3 coding sequence is TGTGCCAGTCGGGACACCCCCCTAATGAACACTGAAGCTTTCTTT. It encodes CASRDTPLMNTEAFF. The full variable domain, with the rest looked up from reference TRBV19 and TRBJ1-1, is DGGITQSPKYLFRKEGQNVTLSCEQNLNHDAMYWYRQDPGQGLRLIYYSQIVNDFQKGDIAEGYSVSREKKESFPLTVTSAQKNPTAFYLCASRDTPLMNTEAFFGQGTRLTVV.

The chain carries TRBV10-3 and TRBJ1-1; D might be TRBD1 (6 bases). The V gene lost 8 bases and the J gene lost 0 bases, with 10 bases spanning the gap. The germline CDR1 and CDR2 sequences are ENHRY and SYGVKD. The CDR3 is 13 amino acids. The CDR3 region is CAIGGSLNTEAFF. The CDR3 coding sequence is TGTGCCATCGGGGGCAGCCTGAACACTGAAGCTTTCTTT.

This chain uses TRBV19 with TRBJ2-1; the D gene is possibly TRBD1 (5 bases). V lost 5 bases and J 9 bases, leaving 23 bases between the germline ends. In germline, CDR1 is LNHDA, CDR2 SQIVND (reference sequence). This CDR3 spans 16 amino acids. The CDR3 nucleotides are TGTGCCAGTAGTCCTTACTTTGGTTCGGCTAGGGGTGAGCAGTTCTTC. Translated, it gives CASSPYFGSARGEQFF.

The chain uses TRBV10-3 and TRBJ1-2; D is uncertain. The CDR3 runs to 12 residues. Trimming took off 4 bases at V and 2 bases at J, with 5 bases between the two ends. In germline, CDR1 is ENHRY, CDR2 SYGVKD. CDR3 sequence: CAISGANYGYTF. CDR3 DNA sequence: TGTGCCATCAGTGGAGCCAACTATGGCTACACCTTC.

This clone was seen once. The chain uses TRBV18 and TRBJ2-7; the D gene is possibly TRBD2 (6 bases). V was shortened by 2 bases and J by 6 bases, with 14 bases between the two germline ends. The CDR3 is 14 amino acids. The germline V gene encodes CDR1 KGHSH and CDR2 LQKENI. In DNA form, the CDR3 reads TGTGCCAGCTCACCAGAAGGAGTGGGGGGCGAGCAGTACTTC. Translating it yields CASSPEGVGGEQYF.

The CDR3 sequence: CASSPPTSGSVRNEQFF. The CDR3 region has the DNA TGTGCCAGCTCACCACCGACTAGCGGGAGCGTCCGGAATGAGCAGTTCTTC. The rearrangement uses TRBV18 and TRBJ2-1; 12 bases line up with TRBD2. Losses at the gene ends were 0 bases for V and 7 bases for J; bases not matched to a gene: 7. The CDR3 is made up of 17 amino acids. CDR1 KGHSH and CDR2 LQKENI come from the germline V gene.